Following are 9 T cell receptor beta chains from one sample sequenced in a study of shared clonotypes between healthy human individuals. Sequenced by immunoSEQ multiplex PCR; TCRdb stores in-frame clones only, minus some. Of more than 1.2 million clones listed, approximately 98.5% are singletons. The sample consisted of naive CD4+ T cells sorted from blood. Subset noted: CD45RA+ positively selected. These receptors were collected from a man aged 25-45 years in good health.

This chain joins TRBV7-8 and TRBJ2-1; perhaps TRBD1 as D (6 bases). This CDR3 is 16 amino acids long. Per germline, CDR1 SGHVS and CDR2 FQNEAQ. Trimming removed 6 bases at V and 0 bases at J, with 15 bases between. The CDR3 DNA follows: TGTGCCAGCAGGCCCGGGACACACTCCTCCTACAATGAGCAGTTCTTC. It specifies CASRPGTHSSYNEQFF.

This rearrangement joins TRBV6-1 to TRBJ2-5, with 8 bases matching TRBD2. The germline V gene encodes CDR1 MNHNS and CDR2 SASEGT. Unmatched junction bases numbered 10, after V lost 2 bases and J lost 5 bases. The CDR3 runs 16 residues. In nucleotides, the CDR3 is TGTGCCAGCAGTGAACGGGACGGGAGGGCCTATGAGACCCAGTACTTC. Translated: CASSERDGRAYETQYF.

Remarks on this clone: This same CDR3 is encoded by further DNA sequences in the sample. The DNA for the CDR3 is TGTGCCACCAGCAGATCTGGGGAGACCCAGTACTTC. Amino acid sequence: CATSRSGETQYF. The chain recombines TRBV15 with TRBJ2-5; D is unresolved. The length of the CDR3 is 12 residues. The V gene's germline CDR1 is LNHNV and CDR2 YYDKDF (reference sequence). The V end lost 2 bases, the J end lost 5 bases, and 6 bases lay between the germline ends.

The CDR3 here is CASSLTGGDEQYF. CDR3 nucleotide sequence: TGTGCCAGCAGCTTAACAGGGGGCGACGAGCAGTACTTC. V gene TRBV7-9 combines with J gene TRBJ2-7, with 9 bases aligning to TRBD1. The V and J ends lost 2 bases and 5 bases, in that order; junction bases with no gene match: 1. CDR1 SEHNR and CDR2 FQNEAQ come from the germline V gene (reference sequence). The CDR3 is made up of 13 amino acids.

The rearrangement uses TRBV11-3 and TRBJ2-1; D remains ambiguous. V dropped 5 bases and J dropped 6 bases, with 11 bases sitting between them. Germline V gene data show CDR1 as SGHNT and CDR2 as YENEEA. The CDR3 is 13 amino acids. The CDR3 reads CASSGNRGNEQFF. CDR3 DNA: TGTGCCAGCAGCGGGAATAGAGGCAATGAGCAGTTCTTC.

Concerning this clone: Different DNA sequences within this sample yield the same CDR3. This CDR3 reads CASSISGNTGELFF. CDR3 coding DNA: TGTGCCAGTAGTATCAGTGGGAACACCGGGGAGCTGTTTTTT. The chain is built from TRBV19 and TRBJ2-2; no reliable D call. Per germline, CDR1 LNHDA and CDR2 SQIVND (reference sequence). The CDR3 is 14 amino acids. V was shortened by 3 bases and J by 1 base, with 6 bases between the two germline ends.

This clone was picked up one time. The CDR3 region has the DNA TGTGCCAGCAGCCTAGGGACGGCCTACGAGCAGTACTTC. Protein: CASSLGTAYEQYF. This chain links TRBV7-3 with TRBJ2-7; tentatively, D is TRBD1 or TRBD2 (5 bases each). Deletions cut 5 bases from V and 2 bases from J, with 10 bases between. The CDR3 totals 13 residues. CDR1 is SGHTA and CDR2 is FQGTGA in the germline V gene.

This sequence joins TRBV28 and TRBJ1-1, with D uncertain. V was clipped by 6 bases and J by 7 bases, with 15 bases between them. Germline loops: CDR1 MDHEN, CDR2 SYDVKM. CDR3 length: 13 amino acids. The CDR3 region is CASRDLPTLEAFF. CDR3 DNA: TGTGCCAGCAGGGACCTACCGACCCTTGAAGCTTTCTTT.

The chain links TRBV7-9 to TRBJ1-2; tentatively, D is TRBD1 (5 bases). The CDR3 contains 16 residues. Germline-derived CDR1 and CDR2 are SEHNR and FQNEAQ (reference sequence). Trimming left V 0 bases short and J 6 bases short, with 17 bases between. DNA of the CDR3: TGTGCCAGCAGCTTAGCGGGGGTTTGGACGGATAATGGCTACACCTTC. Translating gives CASSLAGVWTDNGYTF.